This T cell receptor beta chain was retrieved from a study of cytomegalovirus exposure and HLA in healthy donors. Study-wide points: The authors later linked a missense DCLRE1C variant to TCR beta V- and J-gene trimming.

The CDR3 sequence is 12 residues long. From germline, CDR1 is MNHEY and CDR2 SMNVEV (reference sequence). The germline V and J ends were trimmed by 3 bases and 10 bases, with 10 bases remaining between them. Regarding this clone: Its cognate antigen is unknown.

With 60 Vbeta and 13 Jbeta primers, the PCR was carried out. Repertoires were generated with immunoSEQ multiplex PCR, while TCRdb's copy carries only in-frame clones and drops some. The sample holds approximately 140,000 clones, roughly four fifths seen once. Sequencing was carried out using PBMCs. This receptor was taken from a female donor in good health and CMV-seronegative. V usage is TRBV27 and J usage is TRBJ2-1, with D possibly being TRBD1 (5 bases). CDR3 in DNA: TGTGCCAGCAGTTTCCCAGGGATAGAGCAGTTCTTC. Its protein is CASSFPGIEQFF.